These 10 T cell receptor beta chains came from one sample sequenced in a study of shared T cell receptors in the human thymus. Generated by immunoSEQ multiplex PCR, the TCRdb table keeps only in-frame clones and is missing some. The sample includes 640,000 or so clones, about 90% of them seen just once. These data are also associated with another study on human thymus T cells.

The specimen was thymocytes. Receptor source: a boy younger than two with a congenital heart defect.

Turning to this clone: Other DNA sequences in the same sample also yield this CDR3. The gene calls are TRBV5-6 and TRBJ1-5, with no clear D. The V gene's germline CDR1 is SGHDT and CDR2 YYEEEE. V gave up 4 bases and J gave up 0 bases, with 8 bases separating them. The CDR3 covers 14 residues. The CDR3 here is CASSLRYSNQPQHF. The DNA for the CDR3 is TGTGCCAGCAGCCTCCGGTATAGCAATCAGCCCCAGCATTTT.

V usage is TRBV4-3 and J usage is TRBJ2-5, with TRBD1 matching 7 bases. Germline CDR1 is LGHNA and CDR2 is YSLEER. V shed 1 base, J shed 0 bases, and the junction held 2 bases outside the gene matches. This CDR3 is built from 15 residues. CDR3 sequence: CASSQGTGDQETQYF. In DNA form, the CDR3 reads TGCGCCAGCAGCCAAGGGACAGGCGACCAAGAGACCCAGTACTTC.

V and J are TRBV10-3 and TRBJ2-3; D possibly corresponds to TRBD1 (5 bases). V dropped 10 bases and J dropped 0 bases, with 11 bases sitting between them. Germline values: CDR1 ENHRY, CDR2 SYGVKD. This CDR3 is 13 amino acids long. In DNA, the CDR3 is TGTGCCACTCATCAGGGTAGCACAGATACGCAGTATTTT. Translated: CATHQGSTDTQYF.

The chain is built from TRBV6-5 and TRBJ2-5; the D gene is possibly TRBD1 (6 bases). Between the trimmed V and J ends, which lost 6 bases and 5 bases, there was a span of 16 bases. Germline V lookup: CDR1 MNHEY, CDR2 SVGAGI. The CDR3 contains 14 residues. The CDR3 bases are TGTGCCAGCAGAACAGGGTCCCCTAGGGAGACCCAGTACTTC. Protein: CASRTGSPRETQYF.

The chain has TRBV2 and TRBJ2-5; 9 bases agree with TRBD1. After removal of 0 bases from V and 4 bases from J, the junction contained 3 bases not matched to a gene. Germline V gene sequence: CDR1 SNHLY, CDR2 FYNNEI. The CDR3 is made up of 15 amino acids. CDR3 sequence reads: CASSEALGQGETQYF. In nucleotides, the CDR3 is TGTGCCAGCAGTGAAGCGCTGGGACAGGGAGAGACCCAGTACTTC.

The V call is TRBV7-2, the J call TRBJ1-2, with D perhaps matching TRBD1 (6 bases). With 1 base removed from V and 7 bases from J, the gap between germline ends came to 7 bases. This CDR3 contains 12 residues. Germline CDR1 is SGHTA and CDR2 is FQGNSA. CDR3 sequence: CASSLVGGGYTF. The CDR3 DNA is TGTGCCAGCAGCTTAGTAGGGGGTGGCTACACCTTC.

This clone appeared once. The chain couples TRBV27 to TRBJ2-2, with 8 bases aligning to TRBD2. The CDR3 is made up of 14 amino acids. From germline, CDR1 is MNHEY and CDR2 SMNVEV (reference sequence). V was pared by 6 bases and J by 6 bases, with 6 bases of the junction left unmatched. The CDR3 DNA sequence: TGTGCCAGCAGCCAAGCGGGAGCGGCCGGGGAGCTGTTTTTT. Translated, it gives CASSQAGAAGELFF.

The rearrangement links TRBV5-1 to TRBJ2-2; 7 nucleotides agree with TRBD1. Germline CDR1 and CDR2: SGHRS and YFSETQ. Trimming took 7 bases from V and 3 from J; bases not matched to a gene: 12. The CDR3 loop spans 16 amino acids. The CDR3: CASCRGAGTDTGELFF. CDR3 DNA sequence: TGCGCCAGCTGTAGAGGGGCCGGGACAGACACCGGGGAGCTGTTTTTT.

V gene TRBV6-5 combines with J gene TRBJ1-4; weak D call: TRBD1 (6 bases). V was cut by 2 bases and J by 7 bases, with 8 bases left in between. CDR3 length equals 13 residues. Germline V CDR1 and CDR2: MNHEY, SVGAGI. The CDR3 here is CASSYGGREKLFF. As DNA, the CDR3 is TGTGCCAGCAGTTACGGGGGCCGTGAAAAACTGTTTTTT.

This chain links TRBV9 with TRBJ2-1; the match to TRBD1 covers 8 bases. J lost 7 bases, V lost 3 bases, and 9 bases had no gene match. The CDR3 runs 15 residues. CDR1 is SGDLS and CDR2 is YYNGEE in the germline V gene. The CDR3 DNA follows: TGTGCCAGCAGCGCGGACAGGGTCTTGCGGAATGAGCAGTTCTTC. This encodes CASSADRVLRNEQFF.